This T cell receptor beta chain derives from a study of OX40 agonist ivuxolimab in advanced cancers. This CDR3 contains 14 residues. The V end lost 7 bases, the J end lost 2 bases, and 14 bases lay between the germline ends. Germline CDR1 and CDR2: MNHNS and SASEGT. Generated by immunoSEQ multiplex PCR, the TCRdb table keeps only in-frame clones and is missing some. This table holds over 55,000 clones, over 75% found once. The input for sequencing was CD4+ or CD8+ T cells sorted from blood, taken in a trial of the OX40 agonist ivuxolimab. The V gene is TRBV6-1, the J gene TRBJ1-2; perhaps TRBD1 as D (5 bases). This receptor was taken from an adult with an advanced solid tumor such as melanoma, head and neck, liver or kidney cancer. The CDR3 sequence is CASTREGTNYGYTF. CDR3 coding DNA: TGTGCCAGCACAAGGGAGGGGACGAACTATGGCTACACCTTC.